This T cell receptor beta chain comes out of a study of T cells in Graves' hyperthyroidism and ophthalmopathy. TCR beta CDR3 regions were amplified from RNA transcripts. In the first-round RT-PCR of the TCR CDR3, the HTBI primer set was used. MiXCR, run by TCRdb on the multiplex PCR reads, gives a single entry per CDR3 protein. The sample has some 500,000 distinct CDR3 sequences, around a quarter seen once. The study left out patients who had uncontrolled infection, other autoimmune disease, pregnancy or lactation. The CDR3 spans 14 residues. Germline CDR1 MNHEY, CDR2 SMNVEV (reference sequence). Trimming left V 2 bases short and J 3 bases short, with 8 bases between.

Sequencing input: blood. The receptor was derived from a woman under 40 with Graves' ophthalmopathy. The rearrangement uses TRBV27 and TRBJ1-5, with D unresolved. The CDR3, as DNA: TGTGCCAGCAGTTTAGAAGGGAACAATCAGCCCCAGCATTTT. It yields the protein CASSLEGNNQPQHF.